The 22 T cell receptor beta chains listed next were all sequenced from one sample in a study of blood T cell repertoires in COVID-19. TCRdb keeps only in-frame clones here, not all; method: immunoSEQ multiplex PCR. Of 400,000 to 450,000 clones detected, around 86% appear once; the ten largest clones hold approximately 1.4%. The sequenced material came from peripheral blood. These receptors came from a woman in her twenties or thirties with active or convalescent COVID-19.

In the case of this clone: The same CDR3 is also encoded by other DNA sequences in this sample. The chain links TRBV7-9 to TRBJ2-7; D not certain. V shed 1 base and J shed 2 bases, with 3 bases lying between them. The CDR3 is 12 residues long. The germline V gene has CDR1 SEHNR and CDR2 FQNEAQ (reference sequence). DNA for the CDR3: TGTGCCAGCAGCTTAGGAGCCTACGAGCAGTACTTC. Translation: CASSLGAYEQYF.

The chain has TRBV10-3 and TRBJ1-2; tentative D call: TRBD1 (6 bases). This CDR3 region has 13 residues. From germline, CDR1 is ENHRY and CDR2 SYGVKD. Trimming removed 5 bases at V and 4 bases at J, with 11 bases between. The CDR3 DNA reads as TGTGCCATCAGTTCGGACAGACCCTATGGCTACACCTTC. Residues: CAISSDRPYGYTF.

This clone was recorded only once. This CDR3 is CASSRIQGEKLFF. The CDR3 DNA reads as TGTGCCAGCAGTCGAATACAGGGAGAAAAACTGTTTTTT. The chain couples TRBV27 to TRBJ1-4; D may be TRBD1 (6 bases). The CDR3 consists of 13 residues. Trimming took 5 bases from V and 8 from J, leaving 12 bases between them. Per the germline V gene, CDR1 is MNHEY and CDR2 is SMNVEV (reference sequence).

This chain joins TRBV2 and TRBJ1-1; the match to TRBD1 covers 8 bases. The CDR3 is made up of 15 amino acids. In germline, CDR1 is SNHLY, CDR2 FYNNEI. The V segment lost 6 bases and the J segment 3 bases; nucleotides outside the gene matches: 9. The CDR3 bases are TGTGCCAGCAGACGAACGACAGGGGCCTACACTGAAGCTTTCTTT. It encodes CASRRTTGAYTEAFF.

The chain has TRBV5-1 and TRBJ2-5, with D maybe TRBD2 (5 bases). This CDR3 comprises 12 residues. V lost 5 bases to trimming and J lost 5 bases, with 10 bases between them. Germline values: CDR1 SGHRS, CDR2 YFSETQ. The CDR3 spells CASRRTGETQYF. CDR3 bases: TGCGCCAGCAGACGGACGGGGGAGACCCAGTACTTC.

This clone was detected only a few times. The V and J genes are TRBV16 and TRBJ1-1, with a weak D call TRBD1 (5 bases). The germline V and J ends were trimmed by 4 bases and 5 bases, with 17 bases remaining between them. The CDR3 spans 15 residues. CDR1 KGHSY and CDR2 FQNENV come from the germline V gene. This chain's CDR3 is CASSPAGDRATEAFF. The CDR3 bases are TGTGCCAGCAGCCCGGCGGGGGACCGCGCGACTGAAGCTTTCTTT.

Only a few counts were recorded for this clone. V usage is TRBV3-1 (or the pseudogene TRBV3-2) and J usage is TRBJ1-2; D remains unclear. There are 14 residues in the CDR3. The ends were cut back, 3 bases at V and 5 bases at J, with 13 bases in the middle. Germline CDR1 and CDR2: LGHDT and YNNKEL (reference sequence). CDR3 nucleotide sequence: TGTGCCAGCAGCCAGGGCGACTCGGGGTATGGCTACACCTTC. It yields the protein CASSQGDSGYGYTF.

The chain has TRBV13 and TRBJ2-7; tentative D call: TRBD2 (7 bases). Germline V gene sequence: CDR1 PRHDT, CDR2 FYEKMQ (reference sequence). V lost 0 bases to trimming and J lost 2 bases, with 11 bases between them. The length of the CDR3 is 15 residues. The DNA for the CDR3 is TGTGCCAGCAGCTTAGGAGGGGGGGCCGCCTACGAGCAGTACTTC. Its protein product is CASSLGGGAAYEQYF. The whole variable domain, filled in from reference TRBV13 and TRBJ2-7, reads AAGVIQSPRHLIKEKRETATLKCYPIPRHDTVYWYQQGPGQDPQFLISFYEKMQSDKGSIPDRFSAQQFSDYHSELNMSSLELGDSALYFCASSLGGGAAYEQYFGPGTRLTVT.

The gene calls are TRBV4-2 and TRBJ1-1, with TRBD1 identical over 10 bases. Trimming removed 1 base from V and 5 bases from J; junction bases left unmatched: 4. From germline, CDR1 is LGHNA and CDR2 YNFKEQ. This CDR3 contains 15 residues. The CDR3 DNA reads as TGTGCCAGCAGCCAAGCGGGACAGGGGACTACTGAAGCTTTCTTT. Amino acids: CASSQAGQGTTEAFF.

The chain is built from TRBV11-2 and TRBJ2-1, with 15 positions matching TRBD2. The CDR3 spans 19 residues. J lost 4 bases, V lost 5 bases, and 12 bases had no gene match. Per germline, CDR1 SGHAT and CDR2 FQNNGV. The chain's CDR3 is CASSPIGLAGGPGYNEQFF. CDR3 nucleotides: TGTGCCAGCAGCCCGATAGGACTAGCGGGAGGGCCTGGATACAATGAGCAGTTCTTC.

The genes are TRBV10-3 and TRBJ2-3, with TRBD2 identical over 8 bases. With V trimmed by 6 bases and J by 5 bases, 4 bases remained unmatched. Germline loops: CDR1 ENHRY, CDR2 SYGVKD. The CDR3 contains 13 residues. The CDR3 here is CAIRGLAGDTQYF. The CDR3 bases are TGTGCCATCAGGGGGCTAGCGGGAGATACGCAGTATTTT.

The count of this clone is one. The chain links TRBV5-4 to TRBJ2-5, with 7 positions matching TRBD2. Losses at the gene ends were 2 bases for V and 5 bases for J; bases not matched to a gene: 9. CDR3 size: 15 residues. Germline CDR1 SGHNT, CDR2 YYREEE (reference sequence). Written as DNA, the CDR3 is TGTGCCAGCAGCTTCGAAGGCGGGGGAACCGAGACCCAGTACTTC. Translating it yields CASSFEGGGTETQYF.

The rearrangement links TRBV3-1 (or the pseudogene TRBV3-2) to TRBJ2-1; TRBD2 matches 15 bases. J gave up 9 bases and V 4 bases, and 4 bases lay outside the gene matches. CDR1 is LGHDT, CDR2 YNNKEL, per germline (reference sequence). The CDR3 is 15 amino acids. CDR3 protein: CASSLGLAGGSEQFF. CDR3 DNA sequence: TGTGCCAGCAGCCTGGGACTAGCGGGGGGTAGTGAGCAGTTCTTC.

The rearrangement uses TRBV7-9 and TRBJ2-3, with D unresolved. The CDR3 sequence is 15 residues long. Between the trimmed V and J ends, which lost 1 base and 6 bases, there was a span of 14 bases. Germline V gene data show CDR1 as SEHNR and CDR2 as FQNEAQ (reference sequence). The CDR3 loop is CASSLDTEVWDTQYF. In nucleotides, the CDR3 is TGTGCCAGCAGCTTAGATACAGAAGTTTGGGATACGCAGTATTTT.

This chain uses TRBV25-1 with TRBJ1-2; TRBD1 is a possible D gene (6 bases). Germline lookup yields CDR1 MGHDK and CDR2 SYGVNS. The V gene lost 8 bases and the J gene lost 3 bases, with 16 bases spanning the gap. CDR3 length: 14 residues. The CDR3 DNA is TGTGCCAGCCCCGATCATCGGACAGACTATGGCTACACCTTC. Its protein product is CASPDHRTDYGYTF.

V and J are TRBV5-8 and TRBJ1-1, with 7 bases aligning to TRBD1. Per germline, CDR1 SGHTS and CDR2 YDEGEE. V lost 3 bases and J lost 2; bases outside the gene matches: 4. CDR3 size: 14 residues. The CDR3 DNA reads as TGTGCCAGCAGCTGGGGACAGCCAAACACTGAAGCTTTCTTT. Its protein is CASSWGQPNTEAFF.

The V gene is TRBV6-2 or TRBV6-3, the J gene TRBJ2-7, with a tentative D call TRBD1 (6 bases). The V end was cut by 5 bases, the J end by 2 bases, with 13 bases between. The CDR3 extends over 14 amino acids. Germline V gene sequence: CDR1 MNHEY, CDR2 SVGEGT. Here the CDR3 reads CASSKTGLAYEQYF. The CDR3 coding sequence is TGTGCCAGCAGTAAGACAGGTCTTGCCTACGAGCAGTACTTC.

In its sample, this clone was seen a few times. The V and J genes are TRBV13 and TRBJ2-4; possible D gene TRBD1, 6 bases. V shed 1 base and J shed 3 bases, with 7 bases lying between them. There are 14 residues in the CDR3. Germline loops: CDR1 PRHDT, CDR2 FYEKMQ (reference sequence). The CDR3 coding sequence is TGTGCCAGCAGCTTAGCCAGGGGCAAAAACATTCAGTACTTC. This sequence encodes CASSLARGKNIQYF.

The chain couples TRBV15 to TRBJ1-4; D uncertain. CDR1 is LNHNV and CDR2 is YYDKDF in the germline V gene (reference sequence). This CDR3 contains 17 residues. Trimming took 4 bases from V and 2 from J, leaving 17 bases between them. The CDR3 loop is CATSTLAGFSTNEKLFF. CDR3 nucleotide sequence: TGTGCCACCAGCACCCTCGCGGGATTCTCGACTAATGAAAAACTGTTTTTT.

The rearrangement joins TRBV27 to TRBJ2-3; 10 nucleotides agree with TRBD1. The J segment lost 5 bases and the V segment lost 7 bases, leaving 9 bases of the junction unmatched. Germline V CDR1 and CDR2: MNHEY, SMNVEV (reference sequence). The CDR3 covers 15 residues. CDR3 DNA sequence: TGTGCCAGCACGCCCGGGACAGGGGTAGGAGATACGCAGTATTTT. Encoded protein: CASTPGTGVGDTQYF.

This clone was seen a single time. The V call is TRBV5-1, the J call TRBJ2-3; 8 nucleotides line up with TRBD2. V lost 2 bases to trimming and J lost 1 base; unmatched junction nucleotides: 3. Germline loops: CDR1 SGHRS, CDR2 YFSETQ. This CDR3 has 15 residues. CDR3 sequence: CASSLDGRGTDTQYF. CDR3 nucleotide sequence: TGCGCCAGCAGCTTAGACGGGAGGGGCACAGATACGCAGTATTTT.

This sequence joins TRBV19 and TRBJ1-4; D is unclear. From germline, CDR1 is LNHDA and CDR2 SQIVND (reference sequence). V shed 6 bases and J shed 7 bases, with 9 bases lying between them. The CDR3 is made up of 12 amino acids. CDR3 sequence (DNA): TGTGCCAGTAGCCTCTCCCCTGAAAAACTGTTTTTT. Its translation: CASSLSPEKLFF.